These 25 T cell receptor beta chains were all obtained from the same sample, sequenced in a study of cytomegalovirus exposure and HLA in healthy donors. Amplification used 60 Vbeta primers and 13 Jbeta primers. The data were produced by immunoSEQ multiplex PCR, yet TCRdb's version contains in-frame clones alone and is incomplete. This sample has 87,000 or so clones; roughly three fifths occur once, and the top ten carry 3.2%. Source material: PBMCs. The receptors derive from a man aged 55 to 69 in good health and CMV-seronegative.

The rearrangement links TRBV5-6 to TRBJ1-4, with TRBD1 matching over 9 bases. V was pared by 0 bases and J by 7 bases, with 7 bases of the junction left unmatched. This CDR3 spans 16 amino acids. CDR1 and CDR2 (germline): SGHDT, YYEEEE. In DNA, the CDR3 is TGTGCCAGCAGCTTGGGGGGACAGGGTGTAGGTGAAAAACTGTTTTTT. Protein sequence: CASSLGGQGVGEKLFF. Complete variable domain (other parts from reference TRBV5-6 and TRBJ1-4): DAGVTQSPTHLIKTRGQQVTLRCSPKSGHDTVSWYQQALGQGPQFIFQYYEEEERQRGNFPDRFSGHQFPNYSSELNVNALLLGDSALYLCASSLGGQGVGEKLFFGSGTQLSVL.

J is TRBJ1-4 and V is TRBV10-2; 8 nucleotides match TRBD1. V lost 0 bases and J lost 8; bases outside the gene matches: 2. The CDR3 runs 14 residues. Germline-derived CDR1 and CDR2 are WSHSY and SAAADI. The CDR3 region is CASSESAGGEKLFF. CDR3 DNA sequence: TGCGCCAGCAGTGAGTCGGCAGGGGGCGAAAAACTGTTTTTT.

This chain connects TRBV4-1 to TRBJ1-1; 8 bases match TRBD1. The CDR3 runs to 16 residues. In germline, CDR1 is MGHRA, CDR2 YSYEKL. The J segment lost 11 bases and the V segment lost 0 bases, leaving 14 bases of the junction unmatched. CDR3 residues: CASSQENRDRLLWAFF. In nucleotides, the CDR3 is TGCGCCAGCAGCCAAGAAAATCGGGACAGGTTGTTGTGGGCTTTCTTT.

This chain joins TRBV7-9 and TRBJ1-2; 9 bases are shared with TRBD1. CDR3 size: 19 residues. Germline V CDR1 and CDR2: SEHNR, FQNEAQ (reference sequence). The V segment lost 6 bases and the J segment 2 bases; nucleotides outside the gene matches: 19. The DNA of the CDR3 is TGTGCCAGCAGTTCTACTTTTGGGACAGGGAACCTGCCGAACTATGGCTACACCTTC. This sequence encodes CASSSTFGTGNLPNYGYTF. Full variable domain (remainder filled in from reference TRBV7-9 and TRBJ1-2): DTGVSQNPRHKITKRGQNVTFRCDPISEHNRLYWYRQTLGQGPEFLTYFQNEAQLEKSRLLSDRFSAERPKGSFSTLEIQRTEQGDSAMYLCASSSTFGTGNLPNYGYTFGSGTRLTVV.

This chain joins TRBV18 and TRBJ2-7; TRBD1 matches 10 bases. The CDR3 consists of 14 residues. J was trimmed by 2 bases and V by 4 bases; bases with no gene match: 2. The germline V gene has CDR1 KGHSH and CDR2 LQKENI. CDR3 protein: CASSQGQGTYEQYF. In DNA, the CDR3 is TGTGCCAGCTCACAGGGACAGGGGACCTACGAGCAGTACTTC.

The V and J genes are TRBV6-5 and TRBJ2-7; 7 positions match TRBD1. Germline values: CDR1 MNHEY, CDR2 SVGAGI. The CDR3 covers 16 residues. V shed 4 bases and J 3 bases; nucleotides not matched to a gene: 12. The CDR3 is CASSSPPGTAFYEQYF. In nucleotides, the CDR3 is TGTGCCAGCAGTTCCCCCCCCGGGACAGCATTCTACGAGCAGTACTTC.

With regard to this clone: In the same sample, other DNA sequences code for this CDR3. The gene calls are TRBV28 and TRBJ1-1, with D maybe TRBD1 (6 bases). V gave up 2 bases and J gave up 10 bases, with 8 bases separating them. Per germline, CDR1 MDHEN and CDR2 SYDVKM. The CDR3 has 11 residues. The CDR3 DNA reads TGTGCCAGCAGTTTACAGGGGCGAGCTTTCTTT. Protein: CASSLQGRAFF.

In this sample, this clone turned up a few times. The V call is TRBV27, the J call TRBJ1-4; no definite D call. The germline CDR1 and CDR2 sequences are MNHEY and SMNVEV (reference sequence). Trimming took off 4 bases at V and 1 base at J, with 4 bases between the two ends. This CDR3 has 13 residues. The CDR3 DNA sequence: TGTGCCAGCAGTTATAGAACTAATGAAAAACTGTTTTTT. This codes for CASSYRTNEKLFF.

Only a few counts were recorded for this clone. This chain connects TRBV19 to TRBJ1-2; 8 bases fit TRBD1. The CDR3 sequence is 14 residues long. Germline CDR1 and CDR2: LNHDA and SQIVND (reference sequence). V lost 5 bases, J lost 3 bases, and 5 bases stayed unmatched. In DNA form, the CDR3 reads TGTGCCAGTAGTCCGTCGACAGGGGACTATGGCTACACCTTC. Amino acid sequence: CASSPSTGDYGYTF.

The chain couples TRBV6-1 to TRBJ2-7; the match to TRBD2 covers 8 bases. CDR3 length: 15 amino acids. Per germline, CDR1 MNHNS and CDR2 SASEGT. V trimming: 4 bases; J trimming: 2 bases; junction bases outside the gene matches: 7. The CDR3: CASSALAGLTYEQYF. Here the CDR3 DNA reads TGTGCCAGCAGTGCTCTAGCGGGCTTAACCTACGAGCAGTACTTC.

V and J are TRBV7-3 and TRBJ2-3; TRBD2 matches at 7 bases. CDR3 size: 15 residues. Germline CDR1 and CDR2: SGHTA and FQGTGA. V lost 7 bases, J lost 2 bases, and 9 bases stayed unmatched. The CDR3 loop reads CASTPRAGVTDTQYF. The DNA for the CDR3 is TGTGCCAGCACTCCTCGGGCGGGAGTCACAGATACGCAGTATTTT.

The chain combines TRBV27 with TRBJ1-2; TRBD1 matches 7 bases. The J segment lost 4 bases and the V segment lost 5 bases, leaving 7 bases of the junction unmatched. From germline, CDR1 is MNHEY and CDR2 SMNVEV (reference sequence). The CDR3 loop spans 14 amino acids. CDR3 in amino acids: CASSPQGRGYGYTF. In DNA form, the CDR3 reads TGTGCCAGCAGTCCACAGGGGCGGGGCTATGGCTACACCTTC.

The chain is built from TRBV11-3 and TRBJ2-7, with 7 bases aligning to TRBD1. CDR3 length: 16 residues. V was clipped by 2 bases and J by 3 bases; unmatched bases: 10. The germline V gene encodes CDR1 SGHNT and CDR2 YENEEA. CDR3 sequence: CASSLQLWDRFYEQYF. The CDR3 nucleotides are TGTGCCAGCAGCTTACAGCTGTGGGACAGATTCTACGAGCAGTACTTC.

This chain connects TRBV27 to TRBJ2-6; D uncertain. The CDR3 spans 16 residues. Germline CDR1 reads MNHEY; CDR2 reads SMNVEV (reference sequence). The V and J ends lost 0 bases and 0 bases respectively, with 6 bases between them. CDR3 residues: CASSLSRFSGANVLTF. The DNA for the CDR3 is TGTGCCAGCAGTTTATCGAGGTTCTCTGGGGCCAACGTCCTGACTTTC. The whole variable domain, filled in from reference TRBV27 and TRBJ2-6, reads EAQVTQNPRYLITVTGKKLTVTCSQNMNHEYMSWYRQDPGLGLRQIYYSMNVEVTDKGDVPEGYKVSRKEKRNFPLILESPSPNQTSLYFCASSLSRFSGANVLTFGAGSRLTVL.

V gene TRBV5-1 combines with J gene TRBJ2-3; TRBD2 agrees at 8 bases. From germline, CDR1 is SGHRS and CDR2 YFSETQ. The CDR3 contains 16 residues. J lost 1 base, V lost 3 bases, and 7 bases had no gene match. CDR3: CASSWGLERGTDTQYF. The DNA for the CDR3 is TGCGCCAGCAGCTGGGGACTAGAGAGGGGCACAGATACGCAGTATTTT. The full variable domain, completed using reference TRBV5-1 and TRBJ2-3, is KAGVTQTPRYLIKTRGQQVTLSCSPISGHRSVSWYQQTPGQGLQFLFEYFSETQRNKGNFPGRFSGRQFSNSRSEMNVSTLELGDSALYLCASSWGLERGTDTQYFGPGTRLTVL.

This chain joins TRBV7-2 and TRBJ2-2, with a possible D match to TRBD1 (6 bases). The V end lost 4 bases, the J end lost 8 bases, and 8 bases lay between the germline ends. The CDR3 runs 12 residues. The V gene's germline CDR1 is SGHTA and CDR2 FQGNSA. The CDR3 loop reads CASSSGVGELFF. The CDR3 coding sequence is TGTGCCAGCAGCTCAGGGGTGGGGGAGCTGTTTTTT.

The chain combines TRBV27 with TRBJ2-1, with a tentative D call TRBD1 (6 bases). Germline loops: CDR1 MNHEY, CDR2 SMNVEV (reference sequence). V lost 6 bases and J lost 0, with 15 bases in between. This CDR3 spans 16 amino acids. The CDR3 is CASRTGGRRSYNEQFF. The CDR3 bases are TGTGCCAGCAGGACAGGAGGACGACGCTCCTACAATGAGCAGTTCTTC.

This clone was recorded a few times. The chain uses TRBV30 and TRBJ2-3; 11 bases map to TRBD2. The trim removed 5 bases at V and 2 bases at J, leaving 3 bases unmatched. Germline lookup yields CDR1 GTSNPN and CDR2 SVGIG (reference sequence). The CDR3 sequence is 14 residues long. CDR3 bases: TGTGCCTGGTGTAGCGGGAGGGTCACAGATACGCAGTATTTT. This codes for CAWCSGRVTDTQYF.

The chain links TRBV20-1 to TRBJ2-3; tentative D call: TRBD2 (6 bases). The germline V gene has CDR1 DFQATT and CDR2 SNEGSKA (reference sequence). The CDR3 is 10 residues long. Trimming shortened V by 5 bases and J by 8 bases, and 8 bases separated the two germline ends. CDR3: CSAAGSTQYF. For the CDR3, the DNA is TGCAGTGCTGCGGGGAGTACGCAGTATTTT.

CDR3 sequence (DNA): TGTGCCAGCAGTTCCATTACTGGGGGCCTGAACACTGAAGCTTTCTTT. Translated: CASSSITGGLNTEAFF. The chain carries TRBV6-5 and TRBJ1-1, with TRBD1 as a possible D gene (6 bases). Looked up from germline, CDR1 is MNHEY and CDR2 is SVGAGI. The CDR3 sequence is 16 residues long. Trimming pared 4 bases from V and 0 bases from J, leaving 15 bases between.

In its sample, this clone was seen a few times. The V gene is TRBV6-1, the J gene TRBJ2-3, with unresolved D. The V end was cut by 4 bases, the J end by 1 base, with 21 bases between. The germline gives CDR1 MNHNS, CDR2 SASEGT. The CDR3 covers 18 residues. The CDR3 region is CASSGPRAVASGTDTQYF. CDR3 in DNA: TGTGCCAGCAGTGGACCCCGAGCCGTCGCCAGCGGCACAGATACGCAGTATTTT.

The chain links TRBV28 to TRBJ1-6, with D possibly being TRBD1 (5 bases). The ends were cut back, 3 bases at V and 6 bases at J, with 21 bases in the middle. Germline V gene sequence: CDR1 MDHEN, CDR2 SYDVKM. The CDR3 has 18 residues. The CDR3 sequence: CASSFRGGSQGRNSPLHF. For the CDR3, the DNA is TGTGCCAGCAGTTTCCGGGGGGGGTCACAAGGCCGTAATTCACCCCTCCACTTT. The complete variable domain, with remaining parts taken from reference TRBV28 and TRBJ1-6, reads DVKVTQSSRYLVKRTGEKVFLECVQDMDHENMFWYRQDPGLGLRLIYFSYDVKMKEKGDIPEGYSVSREKKERFSLILESASTNQTSMYLCASSFRGGSQGRNSPLHFGNGTRLTVT.

The chain employs TRBV4-1 and TRBJ2-3, with 8 bases aligning to TRBD1. V lost 5 bases, J lost 2 bases, and 6 bases stayed unmatched. In germline, CDR1 is MGHRA, CDR2 YSYEKL. The CDR3 totals 15 residues. The CDR3 coding sequence is TGCGCCAGCAGCTACCAGGGGGCCCCCACAGATACGCAGTATTTT. Translation: CASSYQGAPTDTQYF.

This clone came up once. The chain couples TRBV10-3 to TRBJ2-7; D unresolved. V was pared by 3 bases and J by 5 bases, with 8 bases between. Germline V gene sequence: CDR1 ENHRY, CDR2 SYGVKD. This CDR3 region has 12 residues. The CDR3 reads CAISDKGDEQYF. The CDR3 nucleotides are TGTGCCATCAGTGACAAAGGAGACGAGCAGTACTTC.

The sample holds a few counts of this clone. The rearrangement joins TRBV5-1 to TRBJ2-5, with 7 bases matching TRBD2. Per the germline V gene, CDR1 is SGHRS and CDR2 is YFSETQ. The CDR3 has 15 residues. The trim removed 0 bases at V and 3 bases at J, leaving 5 bases unmatched. The CDR3 region has the DNA TGCGCCAGCAGCTTGGCCCCTAGCGGAGAAGAGACCCAGTACTTC. Protein: CASSLAPSGEETQYF.